The next 32 T cell receptor beta chains were all read from a single sample in a study of glioma-infiltrating T cells after dendritic cell vaccination. The protocol was immunoSEQ multiplex PCR, while the TCRdb copy is restricted to in-frame clones and leaves out a portion. Altogether tens of thousands of clones are present, about 89% being singletons, with the ten largest covering around 10%. Time point described: after dendritic cell vaccination, including at tumor progression/relapse. The sample here was blood, taken after dendritic cell vaccination. These receptors were collected from a human donor with glioblastoma.

This clone was recorded once. The chain uses TRBV27 and TRBJ2-7; 11 nucleotides agree with TRBD2. The germline gives CDR1 MNHEY, CDR2 SMNVEV (reference sequence). This CDR3 is built from 15 residues. The trim removed 5 bases at V and 3 bases at J, leaving 6 bases unmatched. The CDR3 reads CASSTPTSGIYEQYF. CDR3 sequence (DNA): TGTGCCAGCAGTACCCCGACTAGCGGGATCTACGAGCAGTACTTC.

The genes are TRBV11-3 and TRBJ2-1, with 9 nucleotides matching TRBD2. CDR3 length: 15 residues. Looked up from germline, CDR1 is SGHNT and CDR2 is YENEEA. V lost 5 bases to trimming and J lost 0 bases; unmatched junction nucleotides: 2. This chain's CDR3 is CASSVAGDSYNEQFF. The CDR3 DNA reads as TGTGCCAGCAGCGTAGCGGGGGACTCCTACAATGAGCAGTTCTTC.

The chain couples TRBV5-8 to TRBJ1-4; no clear D. The germline CDR1 and CDR2 sequences are SGHTS and YDEGEE. The CDR3 runs 13 residues. Trimming left V 4 bases short and J 5 bases short, with 9 bases between. CDR3 sequence reads: CASSAVKNEKLFF. The CDR3 nucleotides read TGTGCCAGCAGCGCAGTGAAGAATGAAAAACTGTTTTTT.

The chain combines TRBV27 with TRBJ2-7, with a tentative D call TRBD1 (6 bases). This CDR3 region has 15 residues. From germline, CDR1 is MNHEY and CDR2 SMNVEV (reference sequence). The V end was cut by 4 bases, the J end by 2 bases, with 15 bases between. CDR3 loop: CASSSKWGPPYEQYF. The DNA of the CDR3 is TGTGCCAGCAGTTCGAAGTGGGGGCCCCCCTACGAGCAGTACTTC.

V and J are TRBV10-3 and TRBJ2-4, with 7 bases aligning to TRBD1. The germline gives CDR1 ENHRY, CDR2 SYGVKD. This CDR3 contains 14 residues. V dropped 10 bases and J dropped 1; count of bases not matched to a gene: 7. CDR3 in amino acids: CATTTGTAKNIQYF. The CDR3 DNA reads as TGTGCCACCACGACAGGGACGGCCAAAAACATTCAGTACTTC.

Sample share makes this clone medium-sized. The CDR3 is CASSHYNDFSEAFF. CDR3 DNA sequence: TGTGCCAGCAGCCACTACAACGATTTCTCTGAAGCTTTCTTT. The J gene is TRBJ1-1, the V gene TRBV7-9, with unresolved D. V shed 5 bases and J shed 6 bases, with 16 bases lying between them. Per the germline V gene, CDR1 is SEHNR and CDR2 is FQNEAQ (reference sequence). The CDR3 length is 14 residues.

This clone turned up a few times. This chain connects TRBV6-1 to TRBJ1-1; possibly TRBD1 for D (6 bases). CDR3 length: 13 amino acids. V lost 6 bases and J lost 4, with 12 bases in between. The germline V gene has CDR1 MNHNS and CDR2 SASEGT. CDR3 bases: TGTGCCAGCAGCCATACAGGGAGCACTGAAGCTTTCTTT. This encodes CASSHTGSTEAFF.

The sample holds a few counts of this clone. Other DNA variants within this sample encode the same CDR3. The chain couples TRBV2 to TRBJ1-3; 8 positions match TRBD1. This CDR3 is 14 amino acids long. Losses at the gene ends were 8 bases for V and 0 bases for J; bases not matched to a gene: 3. The germline V gene encodes CDR1 SNHLY and CDR2 FYNNEI. The CDR3 sequence is CASRDRSSGNTIYF. DNA of the CDR3: TGTGCCAGCCGGGACAGGAGCTCTGGAAACACCATATATTTT.

The chain is built from TRBV30 and TRBJ2-1, with 13 bases lining up with TRBD2. Per the germline V gene, CDR1 is GTSNPN and CDR2 is SVGIG (reference sequence). Unmatched junction bases numbered 4, after V lost 8 bases and J lost 6 bases. The CDR3 is 13 residues long. For the CDR3, the DNA is TGTGCCGGCAGACTAGCGGGGGGCAATGAGCAGTTCTTC. Its translation is CAGRLAGGNEQFF.

This rearrangement joins TRBV5-6 to TRBJ2-2; possibly TRBD1 for D (6 bases). This CDR3 has 13 residues. Germline V gives CDR1 SGHDT, CDR2 YYEEEE. Trimming cost V 5 bases and J 1 base, with 6 bases left between them. The CDR3 DNA reads as TGTGCCAGCAGGGACAGGAACACCGGGGAGCTGTTTTTT. Encoded protein: CASRDRNTGELFF.

This chain joins TRBV11-3 and TRBJ2-5; D gene uncertain. V lost 2 bases and J lost 2, with 6 bases in between. Germline V lookup: CDR1 SGHNT, CDR2 YENEEA. The CDR3 has 13 amino acids. The CDR3 sequence: CASSLKRQETQYF. In nucleotides, the CDR3 is TGTGCCAGCAGCTTAAAGAGGCAAGAGACCCAGTACTTC. Variable domain in full (rest from reference TRBV11-3 and TRBJ2-5): EAGVVQSPRYKIIEKKQPVAFWCNPISGHNTLYWYLQNLGQGPELLIRYENEEAVDDSQLPKDRFSAERLKGVDSTLKIQPAELGDSAVYLCASSLKRQETQYFGPGTRLLVL.

This clone came up once. J is TRBJ1-2 and V is TRBV13, with TRBD1 identical over 7 bases. J gave up 4 bases and V 6 bases, and 2 bases lay outside the gene matches. CDR3 length: 12 amino acids. Germline V gene lookup returns CDR1 PRHDT and CDR2 FYEKMQ (reference sequence). The CDR3 region is CASSTGAYGYTF. DNA for the CDR3: TGTGCCAGCAGTACAGGGGCCTATGGCTACACCTTC.

This chain uses TRBV30 with TRBJ2-3; 8 bases are a match to TRBD2. The CDR3 covers 15 residues. Germline CDR1 reads GTSNPN; CDR2 reads SVGIG (reference sequence). V was pared by 5 bases and J by 2 bases, with 9 bases of the junction left unmatched. CDR3 coding DNA: TGTGCCTGGGGGGACCGAGCGGGAGTCACAGATACGCAGTATTTT. It is translated as CAWGDRAGVTDTQYF.

Worth noting for this clone: The junction departs from germline at one end; a sequencing error may be responsible. V usage is TRBV5-4 and J usage is TRBJ1-2; 9 nucleotides line up with TRBD1. Looked up from germline, CDR1 is SGHNT and CDR2 is YYREEE (reference sequence). The CDR3 length is 12 residues. CDR3 residues: CASSFSRDRVYF. DNA of the CDR3: TGTGCCAGCAGCTTTTCCAGGGACAGGGTCTACTTC.

This chain uses TRBV5-4 with TRBJ1-1, with D perhaps matching TRBD1 (6 bases). The germline V and J ends were trimmed by 4 bases and 2 bases, with 15 bases remaining between them. The germline gives CDR1 SGHNT, CDR2 YYREEE (reference sequence). The CDR3 sequence is 15 residues long. The DNA for the CDR3 is TGTGCCAGCAGCAGGGGGGCGGGGGTCAACACTGAAGCTTTCTTT. Protein: CASSRGAGVNTEAFF.

The chain combines TRBV7-8 with TRBJ1-2, with D maybe TRBD1 (5 bases). CDR1 and CDR2 (germline): SGHVS, FQNEAQ. CDR3 length: 14 residues. Trimming shortened V by 3 bases and J by 4 bases, and 12 bases separated the two germline ends. CDR3 DNA: TGTGCCAGCAGCTTGGGGGGTCAGTCCTATGGCTACACCTTC. Its protein is CASSLGGQSYGYTF.

This chain connects TRBV9 to TRBJ2-1; 9 bases align to TRBD2. The CDR3 totals 17 residues. The V segment lost 1 base and the J segment 6 bases; nucleotides outside the gene matches: 11. Germline CDR1 reads SGDLS; CDR2 reads YYNGEE. This CDR3 is CASSVKIAGEEGNEQFF. CDR3 DNA sequence: TGTGCCAGCAGCGTAAAAATAGCGGGAGAAGAAGGCAATGAGCAGTTCTTC. The variable domain in full, completed from reference TRBV9 and TRBJ2-1, reads DSGVTQTPKHLITATGQRVTLRCSPRSGDLSVYWYQQSLDQGLQFLIQYYNGEERAKGNILERFSAQQFPDLHSELNLSSLELGDSALYFCASSVKIAGEEGNEQFFGPGTRLTVL.

The chain has TRBV7-6 and TRBJ2-1; TRBD2 matches 11 bases. Germline V gives CDR1 SGHVS, CDR2 FNYEAQ. The CDR3 spans 16 residues. With V trimmed by 0 bases and J by 7 bases, 5 bases remained unmatched. CDR3 in DNA: TGTGCCAGCAGCTTAGCCGGGACTAGCGGAAAAAATGAGCAGTTCTTC. This codes for CASSLAGTSGKNEQFF.

The chain recombines TRBV5-7 with TRBJ2-5; D is undetermined. TRBV5-7 falls under the ORF class, with uncertain function. V was trimmed by 0 bases and J by 1 base, leaving 10 bases between them. The CDR3 runs 15 residues. CDR3 sequence reads: CASSLEERIQETQYF. CDR3 sequence (DNA): TGTGCCAGCAGCTTGGAGGAGAGAATCCAAGAGACCCAGTACTTC.

This clone turned up a few times. The chain combines TRBV6-1 with TRBJ2-7, with D unclear. Trimming cost V 6 bases and J 2 bases, with 5 bases left between them. CDR1 and CDR2 (germline): MNHNS, SASEGT. This CDR3 spans 11 amino acids. The CDR3 region is CASSETYEQYF. The CDR3 DNA reads as TGTGCCAGCAGCGAGACCTACGAGCAGTACTTC.

The chain is built from TRBV6-6 and TRBJ2-7; TRBD1 agrees at 9 bases. The CDR3 consists of 15 residues. V lost 5 bases, J lost 5 bases, and 10 bases stayed unmatched. CDR1 is MNHNY, CDR2 SVGAGI, per germline (reference sequence). CDR3 sequence: CASSKGPGQGDEQYF. Here the CDR3 DNA reads TGTGCCAGCAGTAAGGGACCGGGACAGGGAGACGAGCAGTACTTC.

With regard to this clone: The same CDR3 can be traced to other DNA sequences in this sample. The chain has TRBV30 and TRBJ1-6; TRBD1 is a possible D gene (5 bases). Trimming removed 0 bases from V and 3 bases from J, with 12 bases in between. Per the germline V gene, CDR1 is GTSNPN and CDR2 is SVGIG (reference sequence). This CDR3 spans 16 amino acids. The CDR3 DNA reads as TGTGCCTGGAGTGTTCTGAGACAGAGCTATAATTCACCCCTCCACTTT. As protein: CAWSVLRQSYNSPLHF.

The chain links TRBV6-7 to TRBJ1-1; D perhaps matches TRBD1 (5 bases). TRBV6-7 is reported as an ORF; its role is uncertain. CDR3 length: 14 amino acids. Deletions cut 10 bases from V and 2 bases from J, with 17 bases between. The CDR3: CAIPEDKPNTEAFF. In DNA, the CDR3 is TGTGCCATCCCCGAGGACAAGCCCAACACTGAAGCTTTCTTT.

The chain combines TRBV10-2 with TRBJ1-5; perhaps TRBD1 as D (6 bases). The germline CDR1 and CDR2 sequences are WSHSY and SAAADI. This CDR3 is 16 amino acids long. V was pared by 4 bases and J by 8 bases, with 21 bases between. CDR3 in DNA: TGCGCCAGCAGTGGGGGGGCGGGGGGAGGTGGGAAGCCCCAGCATTTT. It codes for CASSGGAGGGGKPQHF.

The V gene is TRBV2, the J gene TRBJ1-2, with 11 bases aligning to TRBD1. CDR3 length: 15 amino acids. J was trimmed by 5 bases and V by 4 bases; bases with no gene match: 6. Germline values: CDR1 SNHLY, CDR2 FYNNEI. In DNA form, the CDR3 reads TGTGCCAGCAGTGCGGGACAGGGGGAGAGATATGGCTACACCTTC. It encodes CASSAGQGERYGYTF.

This chain links TRBV5-8 with TRBJ2-3, with 7 bases matching TRBD2. Germline values: CDR1 SGHTS, CDR2 YDEGEE. V shed 1 base, J shed 4 bases, and the junction held 12 bases outside the gene matches. The CDR3 covers 17 residues. As DNA, the CDR3 is TGTGCCAGCAGCTTGATAAGGGGAGGGTTTAGGTCAGATACGCAGTATTTT. It encodes CASSLIRGGFRSDTQYF.

The V gene is TRBV6-1, the J gene TRBJ1-5, with 11 bases identical to TRBD1. From germline, CDR1 is MNHNS and CDR2 SASEGT. The CDR3 is 13 amino acids. The trim removed 4 bases at V and 7 bases at J, leaving 0 bases unmatched. This CDR3 is CASSGDRGQPQHF. CDR3 DNA: TGTGCCAGCAGTGGGGACAGGGGGCAGCCCCAGCATTTT.

The chain uses TRBV5-4 and TRBJ2-7, with a possible D match to TRBD2 (6 bases). CDR1 is SGHNT and CDR2 is YYREEE in the germline V gene (reference sequence). Trimming stripped 4 bases from V and 3 bases from J, with 14 bases between. The CDR3 is 14 amino acids. CDR3 region: CASSRGAGDYEQYF. As DNA, the CDR3 is TGTGCCAGCAGCCGCGGGGCAGGTGACTACGAGCAGTACTTC.

CDR3 loop: CASRSTGTTQPQHF. The DNA for the CDR3 is TGTGCCAGCAGAAGTACAGGGACCACTCAGCCCCAGCATTTT. This chain links TRBV6-5 with TRBJ1-5, with a weak D call TRBD1 (6 bases). Germline CDR1 reads MNHEY; CDR2 reads SVGAGI. The V end was cut by 6 bases, the J end by 6 bases, with 15 bases between. This CDR3 region has 14 residues.

The rearrangement links TRBV25-1 to TRBJ2-1; D is possibly TRBD2 (6 bases). The CDR3 is made up of 14 amino acids. Germline V gene lookup returns CDR1 MGHDK and CDR2 SYGVNS. Trimming shortened V by 4 bases and J by 7 bases, and 14 bases separated the two germline ends. The DNA for the CDR3 is TGTGCCAGCAGTGTACCGGGAGTTATGAATGAGCAGTTCTTC. The encoded protein is CASSVPGVMNEQFF.

V and J are TRBV7-2 and TRBJ2-1; TRBD2 matches 13 bases. Unmatched junction bases numbered 2, after V lost 5 bases and J lost 7 bases. The germline gives CDR1 SGHTA, CDR2 FQGNSA. This CDR3 contains 14 residues. CDR3 sequence reads: CASSTTSGRNEQFF. In DNA, the CDR3 is TGTGCCAGCAGCACGACTAGCGGGAGGAATGAGCAGTTCTTC.

This chain joins TRBV4-2 and TRBJ2-1; TRBD2 aligns across 7 bases. CDR3 size: 16 residues. Germline loops: CDR1 LGHNA, CDR2 YNFKEQ. With 4 bases clipped from V and 0 bases from J, the junction kept 6 bases outside the gene matches. CDR3 DNA sequence: TGTGCCAGCAGCCTTCGCCTAGCGGACTCCTACAATGAGCAGTTCTTC. Its protein product is CASSLRLADSYNEQFF.